This TCR beta chain is drawn from a study of shared clonotypes between healthy human individuals. Overall study context: Ranging from 18 to 49 in age, donors were a couple of women and a few men.

Regarding this clone: Its matching antigen is unknown.

This CDR3 is built from 22 residues. Germline CDR1 reads KGHSH; CDR2 reads LQKENI. V gave up 1 base and J gave up 1 base, with 28 bases separating them. Notes on the study in general: Few donors restricted represented genetic and exposure-history diversity. Researchers found naive subsets generally carried larger estimated richness than memory subsets.

Measured with immunoSEQ multiplex PCR; TCRdb has only the in-frame clones, and not every one. The table lists more than 1.2 million clones, less than 99% of them singletons. The chain joins TRBV18 to TRBJ2-2; D may be TRBD1 (6 bases). What was sequenced was naive CD4+ T cells sorted from blood. Subset specified: CD45RA+ positively selected. The sequence was collected from a young man in good health. DNA for the CDR3: TGTGCCAGCTCACCACGGACTGACTGGACGACAGGAGCTTCGGGGAACACCGGGGAGCTGTTTTTT. Translated: CASSPRTDWTTGASGNTGELFF.